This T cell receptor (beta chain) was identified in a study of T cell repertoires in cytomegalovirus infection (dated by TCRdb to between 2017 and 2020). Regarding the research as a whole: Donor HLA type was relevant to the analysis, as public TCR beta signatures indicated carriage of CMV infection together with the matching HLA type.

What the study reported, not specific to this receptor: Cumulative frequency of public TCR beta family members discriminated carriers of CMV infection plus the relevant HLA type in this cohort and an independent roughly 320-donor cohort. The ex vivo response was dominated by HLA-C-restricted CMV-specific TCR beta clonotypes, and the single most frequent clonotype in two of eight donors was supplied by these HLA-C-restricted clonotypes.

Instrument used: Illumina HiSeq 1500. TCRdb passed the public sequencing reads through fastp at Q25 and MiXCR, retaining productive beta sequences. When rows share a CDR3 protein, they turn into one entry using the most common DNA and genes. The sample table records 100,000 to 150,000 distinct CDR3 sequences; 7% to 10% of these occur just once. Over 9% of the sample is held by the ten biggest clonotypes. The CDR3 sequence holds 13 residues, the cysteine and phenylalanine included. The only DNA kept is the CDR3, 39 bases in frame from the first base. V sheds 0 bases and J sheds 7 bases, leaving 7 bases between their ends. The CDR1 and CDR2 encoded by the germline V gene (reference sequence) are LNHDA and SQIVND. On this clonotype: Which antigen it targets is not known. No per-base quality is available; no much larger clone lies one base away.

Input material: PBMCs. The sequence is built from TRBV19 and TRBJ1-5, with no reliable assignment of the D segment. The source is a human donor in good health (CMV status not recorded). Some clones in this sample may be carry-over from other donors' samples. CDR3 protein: CASSIDLSQPQHF. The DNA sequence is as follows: TGTGCCAGTAGTATAGATCTATCCCAGCCCCAGCATTTT.